One and the same sample provided the 17 T cell receptor beta chains below, sequenced in a study of T cell responses to AZD1222 COVID-19 vaccine. Using immunoSEQ multiplex PCR, the repertoire was profiled, and TCRdb retains in-frame clones only, with some absent. The sample includes some 190,000 clones, 85% to 95% of them seen just once. The sequencing here drew on peripheral blood, taken on day 0 of AZD1222 vaccination. The receptors shown here come from an adult in good health.

The chain has TRBV7-2 and TRBJ1-2; maybe TRBD1 (5 bases). V dropped 2 bases and J dropped 3 bases, with 13 bases sitting between them. The length of the CDR3 is 15 residues. The germline V gene has CDR1 SGHTA and CDR2 FQGNSA. CDR3 region: CASSLTGPLHYGYTF. In DNA, the CDR3 is TGTGCCAGCAGCTTAACAGGTCCCCTTCACTATGGCTACACCTTC.

This clone appeared a few times. V is TRBV6-5 and J is TRBJ1-2; perhaps TRBD1 as D (5 bases). This CDR3 is built from 12 residues. Germline CDR1 MNHEY, CDR2 SVGAGI. Trimming shortened V by 4 bases and J by 8 bases, and 11 bases separated the two germline ends. CDR3 region: CASSSRARGYTF. For the CDR3, the DNA is TGTGCCAGCAGTTCCAGGGCACGAGGCTACACCTTC.

The chain uses TRBV6-2 or TRBV6-3 and TRBJ2-4, with 14 bases that match TRBD2. With 5 bases clipped from V and 9 bases from J, the junction kept 15 bases outside the gene matches. Germline V gene data show CDR1 as MNHEY and CDR2 as SVGEGT. CDR3 size: 18 residues. CDR3 coding DNA: TGTGCCAGCAGTCGCCAACCGGGACTAGCGGGGGAGAGCGTCATTCAGTACTTC. Translating it yields CASSRQPGLAGESVIQYF.

The chain uses TRBV21-1 and TRBJ1-5; TRBD1, as called in the table, went unchecked against the DNA. TRBV21-1 is termed a pseudogene. The CDR3 sequence is 19 residues long. The DNA of the CDR3 is TGTGCCAGCAGCAAAGAGGGGTTTGGGCCGACAGGGGCCAATCAGCCCCAGCATTTT. Translation: CASSKEGFGPTGANQPQHF.

The chain has TRBV5-1 and TRBJ1-2; 8 nucleotides match TRBD1. This CDR3 region has 15 residues. From germline, CDR1 is SGHRS and CDR2 YFSETQ. The J segment lost 8 bases and the V segment lost 4 bases, leaving 13 bases of the junction unmatched. CDR3 DNA sequence: TGCGCCAGCAGCCTCCAACCGACAGGGGCACAGGGCTACACCTTC. Protein sequence: CASSLQPTGAQGYTF.

The V call is TRBV4-1, the J call TRBJ1-3; D remains unclear. The V end was cut by 0 bases, the J end by 0 bases, with 15 bases between. The CDR3 is 18 residues long. Germline V gene lookup returns CDR1 MGHRA and CDR2 YSYEKL. Here the CDR3 reads CASSQESVGSSSGNTIYF. CDR3 DNA sequence: TGCGCCAGCAGCCAAGAATCTGTCGGCTCTAGCTCTGGAAACACCATATATTTT.

This chain joins TRBV15 and TRBJ2-1, with 9 positions matching TRBD1. The V gene end was trimmed by 3 bases and the J gene end by 7 bases; junction bases not matched to a gene: 10. CDR1 and CDR2 from the germline V gene are LNHNV and YYDKDF (reference sequence). This CDR3 is built from 16 residues. The CDR3 protein is CATSRSQGQGNNEQFF. Written as DNA, the CDR3 is TGTGCCACCAGCAGGAGCCAGGGACAGGGTAATAATGAGCAGTTCTTC.

This chain links TRBV5-8 with TRBJ1-6; possibly TRBD1 for D (5 bases). V shed 0 bases and J shed 10 bases, with 11 bases lying between them. The CDR3 consists of 14 residues. Germline V gene sequence: CDR1 SGHTS, CDR2 YDEGEE. The CDR3 is CASSLGGDRSPLHF. The CDR3 DNA sequence: TGTGCCAGCAGCTTGGGGGGGGACCGCTCACCCCTCCACTTT.

The rearrangement joins TRBV3-1 (or the pseudogene TRBV3-2) to TRBJ2-5; TRBD1 aligns across 7 bases. CDR3 size: 14 residues. V trimming: 2 bases; J trimming: 4 bases; junction bases outside the gene matches: 4. The germline CDR1 and CDR2 sequences are LGHDT and YNNKEL (reference sequence). The CDR3 region is CASSQTGDRETQYF. CDR3 bases: TGTGCCAGCAGCCAAACAGGGGATAGAGAGACCCAGTACTTC.

This chain uses TRBV5-4 with TRBJ1-2; 8 bases align to TRBD1. From germline, CDR1 is SGHNT and CDR2 YYREEE (reference sequence). The CDR3 contains 15 residues. J lost 0 bases, V lost 4 bases, and 5 bases had no gene match. CDR3 sequence: CASSPGQEANYGYTF. Here the CDR3 DNA reads TGTGCCAGCAGCCCGGGACAGGAGGCTAACTATGGCTACACCTTC.

V gene TRBV3-1 (or the pseudogene TRBV3-2) combines with J gene TRBJ2-3; 10 bases line up with TRBD2. CDR1 and CDR2 from the germline V gene are LGHDT and YNNKEL (reference sequence). J gave up 8 bases and V 5 bases, and 13 bases lay outside the gene matches. This CDR3 spans 16 amino acids. The CDR3 DNA reads TGTGCCAGCAGCACAACTTCTAGCGGGGGTAGTGTTACGCAGTATTTT. Its translation is CASSTTSSGGSVTQYF.

The V gene is TRBV28, the J gene TRBJ2-7; D is possibly TRBD1 or TRBD2 (5 bases each). Germline V CDR1 and CDR2: MDHEN, SYDVKM. V was trimmed by 4 bases and J by 4 bases, leaving 11 bases between them. This CDR3 comprises 13 residues. CDR3 protein: CASSSGTIYEQYF. The CDR3 bases are TGTGCCAGCAGTTCCGGGACCATTTACGAGCAGTACTTC.

The genes are TRBV28 and TRBJ2-7; D unresolved. This CDR3 is 12 amino acids long. Trimming stripped 2 bases from V and 4 bases from J, with 6 bases between. The V gene's germline CDR1 is MDHEN and CDR2 SYDVKM. DNA of the CDR3: TGTGCCAGCAGTTTACCTCAGTACGAGCAGTACTTC. Translation gives CASSLPQYEQYF.

The rearrangement uses TRBV5-6 and TRBJ1-1; perhaps TRBD1 as D (6 bases). The germline CDR1 and CDR2 sequences are SGHDT and YYEEEE. Trimming left V 4 bases short and J 4 bases short, with 14 bases between. CDR3 length: 14 residues. In nucleotides, the CDR3 is TGTGCCAGCAGCCGTCTTAGGGGGGGCACTGAAGCTTTCTTT. It specifies CASSRLRGGTEAFF.

The chain couples TRBV7-9 to TRBJ1-6; a weak D match, TRBD1 (6 bases). The CDR3 loop spans 13 amino acids. V shed 4 bases and J shed 6 bases, with 7 bases lying between them. Germline assignment: CDR1 SEHNR and CDR2 FQNEAQ (reference sequence). The CDR3 protein is CASSWDINSPLHF. DNA for the CDR3: TGTGCCAGCAGCTGGGACATTAATTCACCCCTCCACTTT.

The chain couples TRBV2 to TRBJ1-1, with 9 bases fitting TRBD1. V gave up 1 base and J gave up 7 bases; unmatched junction bases: 7. The germline CDR1 and CDR2 sequences are SNHLY and FYNNEI. This CDR3 comprises 15 residues. CDR3 nucleotides: TGTGCCAGCAGTGAAGGGACAGGGGCGTTATATGAAGCTTTCTTT. Its translation is CASSEGTGALYEAFF.

The rearrangement uses TRBV9 and TRBJ1-6; weak D call: TRBD1 (6 bases). V lost 6 bases, J lost 8 bases, and 9 bases lay in between. There are 12 residues in the CDR3. Germline assignment: CDR1 SGDLS and CDR2 YYNGEE. CDR3 loop: CASNRDDSPLHF. The CDR3 DNA reads TGTGCCAGCAACAGGGATGATTCACCCCTCCACTTT.